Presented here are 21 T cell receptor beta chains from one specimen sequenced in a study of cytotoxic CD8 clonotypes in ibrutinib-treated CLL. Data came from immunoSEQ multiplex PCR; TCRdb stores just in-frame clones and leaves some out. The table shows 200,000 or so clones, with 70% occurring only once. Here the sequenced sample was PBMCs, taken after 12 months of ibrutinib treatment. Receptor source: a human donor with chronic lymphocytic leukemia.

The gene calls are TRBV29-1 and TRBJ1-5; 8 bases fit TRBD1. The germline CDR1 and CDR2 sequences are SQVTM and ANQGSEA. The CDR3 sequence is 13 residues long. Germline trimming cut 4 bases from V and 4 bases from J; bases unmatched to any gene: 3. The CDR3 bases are TGCAGCGTTGGCAGGGGGCTTAATCAGCCCCAGCATTTT. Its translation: CSVGRGLNQPQHF.

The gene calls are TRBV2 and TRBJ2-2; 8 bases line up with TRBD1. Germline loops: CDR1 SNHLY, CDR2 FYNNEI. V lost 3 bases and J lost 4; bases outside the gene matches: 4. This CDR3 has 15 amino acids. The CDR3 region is CASSDRGRVTGELFF. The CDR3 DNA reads TGTGCCAGCAGTGACAGGGGGCGCGTCACCGGGGAGCTGTTTTTT. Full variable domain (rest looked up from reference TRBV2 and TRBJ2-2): EPEVTQTPSHQVTQMGQEVILRCVPISNHLYFYWYRQILGQKVEFLVSFYNNEISEKSEIFDDQFSVERPDGSNFTLKIRSTKLEDSAMYFCASSDRGRVTGELFFGEGSRLTVL.

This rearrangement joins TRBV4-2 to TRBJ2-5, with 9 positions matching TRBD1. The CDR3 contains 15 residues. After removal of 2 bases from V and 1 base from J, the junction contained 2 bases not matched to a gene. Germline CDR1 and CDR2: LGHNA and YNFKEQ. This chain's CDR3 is CASSQKDRGQETQYF. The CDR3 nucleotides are TGTGCCAGCAGCCAAAAGGACAGGGGCCAAGAGACCCAGTACTTC.

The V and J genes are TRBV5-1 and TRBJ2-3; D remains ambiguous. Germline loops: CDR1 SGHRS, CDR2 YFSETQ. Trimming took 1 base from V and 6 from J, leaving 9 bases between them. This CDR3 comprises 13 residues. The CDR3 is CASSLTDTDTQYF. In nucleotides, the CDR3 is TGCGCCAGCAGCTTGACCGACACGGATACGCAGTATTTT.

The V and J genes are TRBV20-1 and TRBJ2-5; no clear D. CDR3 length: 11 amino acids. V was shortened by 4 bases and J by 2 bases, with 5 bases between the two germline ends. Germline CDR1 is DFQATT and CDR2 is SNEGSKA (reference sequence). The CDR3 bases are TGCAGTGCTAAAAGACAAGAGACCCAGTACTTC. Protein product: CSAKRQETQYF.

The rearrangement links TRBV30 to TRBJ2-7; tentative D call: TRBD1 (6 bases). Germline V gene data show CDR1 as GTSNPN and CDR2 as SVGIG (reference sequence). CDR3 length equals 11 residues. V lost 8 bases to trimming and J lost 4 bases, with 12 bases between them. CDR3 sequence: CAGTTTYEQYF. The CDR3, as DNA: TGTGCCGGGACAACGACTTACGAGCAGTACTTC.

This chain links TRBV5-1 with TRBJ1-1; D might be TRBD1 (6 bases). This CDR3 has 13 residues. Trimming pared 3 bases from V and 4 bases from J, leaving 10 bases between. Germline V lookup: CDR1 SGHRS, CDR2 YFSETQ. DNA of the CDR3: TGCGCCAGCAGCTCGGGGGCTTTCACTGAAGCTTTCTTT. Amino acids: CASSSGAFTEAFF.

The CDR3 region is CSVEKTSYGYTF. CDR3 bases: TGCAGCGTTGAAAAAACTAGCTATGGCTACACCTTC. This rearrangement joins TRBV29-1 to TRBJ1-2; D unresolved. The CDR3 extends over 12 amino acids. V was trimmed by 2 bases and J by 4 bases, leaving 8 bases between them. Germline V gene data show CDR1 as SQVTM and CDR2 as ANQGSEA. The full variable domain, its missing parts supplied by reference TRBV29-1 and TRBJ1-2, is SAVISQKPSRDICQRGTSLTIQCQVDSQVTMMFWYRQQPGQSLTLIATANQGSEATYESGFVIDKFPISRPNLTFSTLTVSNMSPEDSSIYLCSVEKTSYGYTFGSGTRLTVV.

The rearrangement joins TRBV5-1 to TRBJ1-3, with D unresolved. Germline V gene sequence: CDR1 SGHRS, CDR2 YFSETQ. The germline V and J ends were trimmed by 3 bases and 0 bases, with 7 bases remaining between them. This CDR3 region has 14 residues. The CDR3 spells CASSSKSSGNTIYF. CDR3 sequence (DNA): TGCGCCAGCAGCTCCAAAAGCTCTGGAAACACCATATATTTT. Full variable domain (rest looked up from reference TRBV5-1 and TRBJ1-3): KAGVTQTPRYLIKTRGQQVTLSCSPISGHRSVSWYQQTPGQGLQFLFEYFSETQRNKGNFPGRFSGRQFSNSRSEMNVSTLELGDSALYLCASSSKSSGNTIYFGEGSWLTVV.

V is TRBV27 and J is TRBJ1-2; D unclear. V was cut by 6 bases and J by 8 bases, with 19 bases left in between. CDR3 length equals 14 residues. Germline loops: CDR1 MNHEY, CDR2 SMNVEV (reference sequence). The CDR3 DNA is TGTGCCAGCAGCGCCTCAATAGGGTCATACGGCTACACCTTC. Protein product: CASSASIGSYGYTF.

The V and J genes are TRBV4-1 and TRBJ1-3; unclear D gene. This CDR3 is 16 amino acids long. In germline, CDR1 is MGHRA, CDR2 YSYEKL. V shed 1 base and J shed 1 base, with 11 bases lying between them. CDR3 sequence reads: CASSQVPQVSGNTIYF. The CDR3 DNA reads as TGCGCCAGCAGCCAAGTCCCCCAGGTATCTGGAAACACCATATATTTT.

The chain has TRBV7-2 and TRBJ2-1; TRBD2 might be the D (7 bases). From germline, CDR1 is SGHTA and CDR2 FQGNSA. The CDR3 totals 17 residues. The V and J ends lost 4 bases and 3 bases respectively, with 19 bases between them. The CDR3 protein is CASSSARGGTLYNEQFF. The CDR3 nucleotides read TGTGCCAGCAGCTCGGCCAGGGGAGGGACCCTCTACAATGAGCAGTTCTTC.

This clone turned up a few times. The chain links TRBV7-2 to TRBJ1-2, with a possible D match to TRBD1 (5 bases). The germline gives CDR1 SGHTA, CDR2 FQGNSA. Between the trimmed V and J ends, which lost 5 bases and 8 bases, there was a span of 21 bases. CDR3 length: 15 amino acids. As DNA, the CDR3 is TGTGCCAGCAGCCACGGCCCGGGGCCATATGACGGCTACACCTTC. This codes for CASSHGPGPYDGYTF.

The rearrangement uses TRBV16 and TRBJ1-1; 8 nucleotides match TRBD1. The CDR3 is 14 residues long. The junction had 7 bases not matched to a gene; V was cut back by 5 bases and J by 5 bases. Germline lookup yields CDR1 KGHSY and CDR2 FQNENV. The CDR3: CASSTRTGKTEAFF. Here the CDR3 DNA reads TGTGCCAGCAGCACTAGGACAGGGAAGACTGAAGCTTTCTTT.

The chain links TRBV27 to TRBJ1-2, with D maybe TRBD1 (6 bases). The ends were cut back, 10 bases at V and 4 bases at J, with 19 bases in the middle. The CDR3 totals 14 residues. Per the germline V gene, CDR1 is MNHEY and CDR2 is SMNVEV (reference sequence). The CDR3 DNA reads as TGTGCCACCGCACCCCAAGGACAGATCTATGGCTACACCTTC. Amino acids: CATAPQGQIYGYTF.

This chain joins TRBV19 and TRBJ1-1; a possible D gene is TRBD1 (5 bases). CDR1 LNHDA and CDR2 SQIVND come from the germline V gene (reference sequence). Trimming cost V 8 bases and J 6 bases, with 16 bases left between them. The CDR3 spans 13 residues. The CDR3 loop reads CASQLLGGSEAFF. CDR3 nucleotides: TGTGCCAGTCAGCTACTGGGGGGATCTGAAGCTTTCTTT.

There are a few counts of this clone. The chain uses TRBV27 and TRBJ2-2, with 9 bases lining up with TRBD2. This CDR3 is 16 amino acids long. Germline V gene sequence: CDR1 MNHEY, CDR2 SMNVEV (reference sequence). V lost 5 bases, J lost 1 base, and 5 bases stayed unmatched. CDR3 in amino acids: CASSHLAGMNTGELFF. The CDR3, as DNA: TGTGCCAGCAGTCATCTAGCGGGGATGAACACCGGGGAGCTGTTTTTT.

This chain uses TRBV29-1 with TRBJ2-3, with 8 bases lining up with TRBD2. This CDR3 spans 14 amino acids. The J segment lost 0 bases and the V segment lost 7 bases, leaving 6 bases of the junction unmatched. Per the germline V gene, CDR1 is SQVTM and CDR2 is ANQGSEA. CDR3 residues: CSGTQRESTDTQYF. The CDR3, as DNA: TGCAGCGGGACCCAGCGGGAGAGCACAGATACGCAGTATTTT.

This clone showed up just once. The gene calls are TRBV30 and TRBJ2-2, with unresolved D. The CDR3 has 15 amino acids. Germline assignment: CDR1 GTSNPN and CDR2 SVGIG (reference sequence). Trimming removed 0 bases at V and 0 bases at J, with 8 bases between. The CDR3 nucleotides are TGTGCCTGGAGTGTTCGGTTCTCGAACACCGGGGAGCTGTTTTTT. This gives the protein CAWSVRFSNTGELFF.

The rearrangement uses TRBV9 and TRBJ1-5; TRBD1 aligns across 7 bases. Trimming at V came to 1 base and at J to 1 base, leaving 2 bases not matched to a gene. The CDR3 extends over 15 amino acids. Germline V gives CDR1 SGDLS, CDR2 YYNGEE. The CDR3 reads CASSVLQGSNQPQHF. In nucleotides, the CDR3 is TGTGCCAGCAGCGTACTACAGGGGAGCAATCAGCCCCAGCATTTT.

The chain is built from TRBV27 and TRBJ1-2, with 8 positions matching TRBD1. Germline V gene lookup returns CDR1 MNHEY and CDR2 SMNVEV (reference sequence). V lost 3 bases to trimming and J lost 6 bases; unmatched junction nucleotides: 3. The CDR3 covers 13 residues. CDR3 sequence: CASSLTGVNGYTF. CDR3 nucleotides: TGTGCCAGCAGTTTGACAGGGGTAAATGGCTACACCTTC.